This record covers a single T cell receptor beta chain. A read error may produce the germline difference seen at one junction end. Co-extraction yielded RNA and DNA from around 20-30 mg of unsorted bulk tissue. Patients' primary liver carcinoma was surgically resected. Sampling was performed at five separate regions of each tumor. The data are from a study of tumor-infiltrating lymphocytes in primary liver carcinoma. From 500 ng of total RNA, TCR beta-specific cDNA was reverse-transcribed using a constant-region primer. Construction of TCR beta libraries relied on three successive nested multiplex PCR rounds employing slightly modified ARM-PCR. Rounds one and two of PCR, each of 10 to 11 cycles, were primed with TRBV1-TRBV30 forward primers and a C-beta reverse primer. TCRdb called the multiplex PCR reads again in MiXCR, with one record for every CDR3 protein. This sample has about 84,000 distinct CDR3 sequences, with 60% to 75% found just once.

The germline V gene has CDR1 SGHNT and CDR2 YYREEE (reference sequence). This CDR3 is built from 17 residues. The gene calls are TRBV5-4 and TRBJ1-1; 12 bases match TRBD1. This TCR came from a man aged 35 to 55 with primary liver carcinoma and hepatitis B virus infection. Material for sequencing was liver tumor tissue from sampling region 1. Described subset: tumor region T1, superior pole. CDR3 bases: TGTGCCAGCAGCGCCCGGGACAGGGGGCGATTTGGCACTGAAGCTTCCTTT. Translation gives CASSARDRGRFGTEASF.